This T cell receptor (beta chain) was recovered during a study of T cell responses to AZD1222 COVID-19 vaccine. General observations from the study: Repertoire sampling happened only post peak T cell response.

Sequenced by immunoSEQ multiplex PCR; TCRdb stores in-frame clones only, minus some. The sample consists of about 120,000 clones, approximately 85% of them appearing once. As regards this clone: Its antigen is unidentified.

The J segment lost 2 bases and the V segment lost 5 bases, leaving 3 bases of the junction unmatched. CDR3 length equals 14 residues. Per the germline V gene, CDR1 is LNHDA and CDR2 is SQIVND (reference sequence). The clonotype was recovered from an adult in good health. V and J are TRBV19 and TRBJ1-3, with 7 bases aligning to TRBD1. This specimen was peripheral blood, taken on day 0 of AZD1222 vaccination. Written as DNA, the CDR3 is TGTGCCAGTAGTTTAGGGACAGCTGGAAACACCATATATTTT. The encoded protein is CASSLGTAGNTIYF.